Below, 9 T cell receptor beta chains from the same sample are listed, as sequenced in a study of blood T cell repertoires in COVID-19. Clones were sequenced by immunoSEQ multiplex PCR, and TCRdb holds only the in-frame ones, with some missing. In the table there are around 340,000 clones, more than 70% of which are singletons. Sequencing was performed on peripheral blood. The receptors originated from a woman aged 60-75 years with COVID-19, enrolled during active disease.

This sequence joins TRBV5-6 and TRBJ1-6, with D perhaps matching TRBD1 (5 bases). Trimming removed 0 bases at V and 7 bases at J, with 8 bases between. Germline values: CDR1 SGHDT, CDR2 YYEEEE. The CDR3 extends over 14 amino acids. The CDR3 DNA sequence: TGTGCCAGCAGCTTGGGACAGTCAAATTCACCCCTCCACTTT. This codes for CASSLGQSNSPLHF.

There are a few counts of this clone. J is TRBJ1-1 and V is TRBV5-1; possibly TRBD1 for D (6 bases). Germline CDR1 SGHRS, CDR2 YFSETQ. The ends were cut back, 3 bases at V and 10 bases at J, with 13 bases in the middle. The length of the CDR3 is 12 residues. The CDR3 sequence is CASSYQGSAAFF. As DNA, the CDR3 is TGCGCCAGCAGCTATCAGGGGAGTGCAGCTTTCTTT.

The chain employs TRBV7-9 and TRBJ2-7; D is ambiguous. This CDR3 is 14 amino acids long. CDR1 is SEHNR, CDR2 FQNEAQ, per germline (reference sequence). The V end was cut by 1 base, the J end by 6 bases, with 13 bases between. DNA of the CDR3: TGTGCCAGCAGCTTAGAAAGTCTGAGTTCCGAGCAGTACTTC. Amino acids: CASSLESLSSEQYF.

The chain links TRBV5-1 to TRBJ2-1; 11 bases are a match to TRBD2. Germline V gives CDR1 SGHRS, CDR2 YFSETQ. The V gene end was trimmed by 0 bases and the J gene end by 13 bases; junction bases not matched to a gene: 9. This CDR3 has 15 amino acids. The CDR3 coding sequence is TGCGCCAGCAGCTTGGGCGCTAGCGGGGGGAACGTACAGTTCTTC. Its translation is CASSLGASGGNVQFF.

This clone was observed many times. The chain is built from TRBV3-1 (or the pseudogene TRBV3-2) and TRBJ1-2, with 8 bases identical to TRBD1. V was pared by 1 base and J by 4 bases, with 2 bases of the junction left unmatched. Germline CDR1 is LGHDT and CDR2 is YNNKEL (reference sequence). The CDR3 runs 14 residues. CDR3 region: CASSQVDRVYGYTF. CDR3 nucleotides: TGTGCCAGCAGCCAAGTGGACAGGGTCTATGGCTACACCTTC.

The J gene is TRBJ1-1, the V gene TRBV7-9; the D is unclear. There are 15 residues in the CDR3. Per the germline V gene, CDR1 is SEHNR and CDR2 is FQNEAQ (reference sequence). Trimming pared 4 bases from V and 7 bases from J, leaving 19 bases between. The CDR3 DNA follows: TGTGCCAGCAGCTCCCCCTCCGGGAGGTCGAGTGAAGCTTTCTTT. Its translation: CASSSPSGRSSEAFF.

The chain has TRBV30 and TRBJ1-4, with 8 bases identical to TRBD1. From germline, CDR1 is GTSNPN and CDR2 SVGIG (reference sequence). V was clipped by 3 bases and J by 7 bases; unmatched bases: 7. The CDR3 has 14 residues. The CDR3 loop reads CAWRGMTGVEKLFF. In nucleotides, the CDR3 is TGTGCCTGGAGGGGGATGACAGGGGTTGAAAAACTGTTTTTT.

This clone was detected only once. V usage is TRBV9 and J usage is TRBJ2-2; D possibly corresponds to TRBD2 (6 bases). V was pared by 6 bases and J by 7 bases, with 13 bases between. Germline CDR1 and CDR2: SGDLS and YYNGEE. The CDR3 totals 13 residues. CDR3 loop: CASNWRGIGELFF. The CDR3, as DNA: TGTGCCAGCAATTGGCGGGGCATCGGGGAGCTGTTTTTT.

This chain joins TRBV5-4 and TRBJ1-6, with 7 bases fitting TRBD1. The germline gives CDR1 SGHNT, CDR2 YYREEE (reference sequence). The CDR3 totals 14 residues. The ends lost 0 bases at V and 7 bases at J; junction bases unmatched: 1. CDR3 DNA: TGTGCCAGCAGCTTGGCAGGGGGGAATTCACCCCTCCACTTT. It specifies CASSLAGGNSPLHF.